These T cell receptor beta chains were read from a single sample in a study of blood T cell repertoires in COVID-19. Profiling relied on immunoSEQ multiplex PCR, and the TCRdb table lists in-frame clones only, not all of them. The sample lists tens of thousands of clones, about 63% occurring once. The sample taken for sequencing was peripheral blood. The receptor set was obtained from a woman aged 70-85 years with acute or convalescent COVID-19. Each CDR3 is given with its conserved first and last residue. Fields, in order: CDR3 protein, CDR3 DNA, V gene, D gene, J gene, clone size. The D gene is left open where the match is weak. Clone size is not always given. Where it is, it says once, few, many or a class for expanded clones.

CDR3: CASSDSAYNSPLHF; DNA: TGTGCCAGCAGTGACTCGGCATATAATTCACCCCTCCACTTT; V: TRBV6-4; D: .; J: TRBJ1-6; size: .
CDR3: CASSIGLGQRDTQYF; DNA: TGTGCCAGCAGCATAGGGCTGGGACAGAGGGATACGCAGTATTTT; V: TRBV7-3; D: TRBD1; J: TRBJ2-3; size: .
CDR3: CARSSLGGSNQPQHF; DNA: TGTGCCAGGTCTTCTCTTGGGGGCAGCAATCAGCCCCAGCATTTT; V: TRBV2; D: .; J: TRBJ1-5; size: .
CDR3: CASSEGRLNTEAFF; DNA: TGTGCCAGCAGCGAGGGCAGATTGAACACTGAAGCTTTCTTT; V: TRBV28; D: .; J: TRBJ1-1; size: .
CDR3: CASSLGTTSNTEAFF; DNA: TGCGCCAGCAGCTTGGGGACAACCTCCAACACTGAAGCTTTCTTT; V: TRBV5-1; D: .; J: TRBJ1-1; size: .
CDR3: CASSPGVATYEQFF; DNA: TGTGCCAGCTCACCCGGGGTGGCTACTTATGAGCAGTTCTTC; V: TRBV18; D: .; J: TRBJ2-1; size: .
CDR3: CASSFSTDYEQYF; DNA: TGTGCCAGCAGCTTTTCTACTGATTACGAGCAGTACTTC; V: TRBV5-8; D: .; J: TRBJ2-7; size: .
CDR3: CASSLKRGGPYEQYF; DNA: TGTGCCAGCAGCCTGAAACGGGGGGGCCCATACGAGCAGTACTTC; V: TRBV3-1/TRBV3-2; D: TRBD2; J: TRBJ2-7; size: .
CDR3: CASSPTGGSWYGYTF; DNA: TGTGCCAGCAGTCCGACAGGGGGCTCATGGTATGGCTACACCTTC; V: TRBV27; D: TRBD1; J: TRBJ1-2; size: .
CDR3: CASSPGTGGGTDTQYF; DNA: TGCGCCAGCAGCCCAGGGACAGGGGGCGGCACAGATACGCAGTATTTT; V: TRBV5-1; D: TRBD1; J: TRBJ2-3; size: .
CDR3: CASSQVLQKDYNEQFF; DNA: TGCGCCAGCAGCCAAGTCTTACAGAAGGACTACAATGAGCAGTTCTTC; V: TRBV4-1; D: .; J: TRBJ2-1; size: .
CDR3: CATSAEDTGELFF; DNA: TGTGCCACCAGTGCCGAGGACACCGGGGAGCTGTTTTTT; V: TRBV24-1; D: .; J: TRBJ2-2; size: .
CDR3: CASGGRGDQPQHF; DNA: TGTGCCAGCGGGGGGCGGGGGGACCAGCCCCAGCATTTT; V: TRBV7-8; D: .; J: TRBJ1-5; size: .
CDR3: CASSSQLPRTGGAAFF; DNA: TGTGCCAGCAGCTCACAGTTGCCCCGGACAGGGGGCGCAGCTTTCTTT; V: TRBV11-2; D: TRBD1; J: TRBJ1-1; size: once
CDR3: CASSGLAQETQYF; DNA: TGCGCCAGCAGCGGGCTAGCGCAAGAGACCCAGTACTTC; V: TRBV5-1; D: .; J: TRBJ2-5; size: .
CDR3: CASSPRQGNTEAFF; DNA: TGTGCCAGCAGCCCCCGACAGGGGAACACTGAAGCTTTCTTT; V: TRBV4-2; D: TRBD1; J: TRBJ1-1; size: .
CDR3: CASSQGPLRDRGENGYEQYF; DNA: TGCGCCAGCAGCCAAGGTCCACTTCGGGACAGGGGGGAAAATGGGTACGAGCAGTACTTC; V: TRBV4-1; D: TRBD1; J: TRBJ2-7; size: .
CDR3: CASSLRPAGQETQYF; DNA: TGTGCCAGCAGCTTGAGGCCAGCAGGACAAGAGACCCAGTACTTC; V: TRBV5-5; D: .; J: TRBJ2-5; size: .
CDR3: CASSLPGGEHEQYF; DNA: TGTGCCAGCAGCCTCCCCGGAGGGGAGCACGAGCAGTACTTC; V: TRBV7-9; D: .; J: TRBJ2-7; size: few
CDR3: CASSSAQGYEQYF; DNA: TGTGCCAGCAGTTCGGCACAGGGTTACGAGCAGTACTTC; V: TRBV28; D: .; J: TRBJ2-7; size: .
CDR3: CASSLLGGRANNEQFF; DNA: TGTGCCAGCAGCTTATTGGGCGGGAGGGCAAACAATGAGCAGTTCTTC; V: TRBV7-2; D: TRBD2; J: TRBJ2-1; size: once
CDR3: CASSPAGQQEKLFF; DNA: TGTGCCAGTAGTCCGGCGGGACAGCAAGAAAAACTGTTTTTT; V: TRBV19; D: TRBD1; J: TRBJ1-4; size: few
CDR3: CASSDKRKKLFF; DNA: TGCGCCAGCAGTGATAAGAGGAAAAAGCTGTTTTTT; V: TRBV10-1; D: .; J: TRBJ2-2; size: .
CDR3: CASSPQGGAAYGYTF; DNA: TGCGCCAGCAGCCCCCAGGGAGGAGCCGCCTATGGCTACACCTTC; V: TRBV5-1; D: .; J: TRBJ1-2; size: .
CDR3: CASRLDRDIQYF; DNA: TGTGCCAGCAGACTCGACAGGGACATTCAGTACTTC; V: TRBV6-5; D: TRBD1; J: TRBJ2-4; size: .
CDR3: CASSPPLRGGRGDEQFF; DNA: TGTGCCAGCTCACCACCGTTGCGGGGGGGCAGGGGCGATGAGCAGTTCTTC; V: TRBV18; D: TRBD2; J: TRBJ2-1; size: once
CDR3: CASSLSGTGGAGIQYF; DNA: TGTGCCAGCAGCCTCAGCGGGACAGGGGGCGCGGGCATTCAGTACTTC; V: TRBV7-9; D: TRBD1; J: TRBJ2-4; size: few
CDR3: CASSFLGRGPLGTEAFF; DNA: TGTGCCAGCAGCTTCCTCGGCAGGGGTCCCTTGGGCACTGAAGCTTTCTTT; V: TRBV7-2; D: .; J: TRBJ1-1; size: .
CDR3: CASSPGVGRGADGYTF; DNA: TGTGCCAGCTCACCCGGGGTCGGCAGGGGGGCCGATGGCTACACCTTC; V: TRBV18; D: TRBD1; J: TRBJ1-2; size: .
CDR3: CASSLGQGRKSPLHF; DNA: TGTGCCAGCAGTTTGGGACAGGGAAGAAAATCACCCCTCCACTTT; V: TRBV28; D: TRBD1; J: TRBJ1-6; size: .
CDR3: CASSNSGRGTGELFF; DNA: TGTGCCAGTAGCAATAGCGGGAGAGGAACCGGGGAGCTGTTTTTT; V: TRBV19; D: TRBD2; J: TRBJ2-2; size: .
CDR3: CASSPYDGGRSPLHF; DNA: TGCGCCAGCAGCCCTTACGATGGGGGCCGTTCACCCCTCCACTTT; V: TRBV4-1; D: .; J: TRBJ1-6; size: medium-sized
CDR3: CASSRTSGNTGELFF; DNA: TGTGCCAGCAGCAGGACTAGCGGGAACACCGGGGAGCTGTTTTTT; V: TRBV16; D: TRBD2; J: TRBJ2-2; size: .
CDR3: CASSEGTGNTEAFF; DNA: TGTGCCAGCAGTGAAGGGACAGGGAACACTGAAGCTTTCTTT; V: TRBV2; D: TRBD1; J: TRBJ1-1; size: .